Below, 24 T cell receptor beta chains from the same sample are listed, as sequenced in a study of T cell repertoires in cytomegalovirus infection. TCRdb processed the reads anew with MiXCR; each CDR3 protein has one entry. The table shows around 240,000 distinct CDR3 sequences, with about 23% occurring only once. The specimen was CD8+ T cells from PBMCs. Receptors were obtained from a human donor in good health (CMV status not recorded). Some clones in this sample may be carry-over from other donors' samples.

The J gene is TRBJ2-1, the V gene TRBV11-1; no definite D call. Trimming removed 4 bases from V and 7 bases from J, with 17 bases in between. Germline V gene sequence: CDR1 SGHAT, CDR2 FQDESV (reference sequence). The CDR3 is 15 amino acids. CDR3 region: CASSSHLSSGNEQFF. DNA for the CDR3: TGTGCCAGCAGCTCCCATTTAAGCTCCGGGAATGAGCAGTTCTTC.

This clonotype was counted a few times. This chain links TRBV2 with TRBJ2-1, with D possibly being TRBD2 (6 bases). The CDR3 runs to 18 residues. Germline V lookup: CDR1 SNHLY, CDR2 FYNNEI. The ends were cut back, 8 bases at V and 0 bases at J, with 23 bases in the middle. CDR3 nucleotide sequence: TGTGCCAGCGCATTGGCAAGCGGGCGCCCGAGCTCCTACAATGAGCAGTTCTTC. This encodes CASALASGRPSSYNEQFF.

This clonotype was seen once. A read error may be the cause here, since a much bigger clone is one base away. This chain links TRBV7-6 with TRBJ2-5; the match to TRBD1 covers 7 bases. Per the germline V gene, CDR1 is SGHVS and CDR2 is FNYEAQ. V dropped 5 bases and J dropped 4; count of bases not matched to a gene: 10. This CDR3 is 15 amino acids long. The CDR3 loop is CASSPVTGTSETQYF. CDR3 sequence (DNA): TGTGCCAGCAGCCCAGTGACAGGGACGTCAGAGACCCAGTACTTC.

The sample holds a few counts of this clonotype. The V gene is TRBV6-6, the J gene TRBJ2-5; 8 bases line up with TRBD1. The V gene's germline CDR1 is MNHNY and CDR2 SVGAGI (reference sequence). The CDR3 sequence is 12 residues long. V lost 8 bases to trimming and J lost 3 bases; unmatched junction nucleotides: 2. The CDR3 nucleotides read TGTGCCAGCGGGGACAGGAAAGAGACCCAGTACTTC. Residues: CASGDRKETQYF.

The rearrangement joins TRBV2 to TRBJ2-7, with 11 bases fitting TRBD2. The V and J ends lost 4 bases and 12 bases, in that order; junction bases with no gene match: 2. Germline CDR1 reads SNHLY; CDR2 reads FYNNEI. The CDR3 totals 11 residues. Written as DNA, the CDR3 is TGTGCCAGCAGTGCTAGCGGGGGGCTGTACTTC. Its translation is CASSASGGLYF. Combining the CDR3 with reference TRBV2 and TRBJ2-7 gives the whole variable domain EPEVTQTPSHQVTQMGQEVILRCVPISNHLYFYWYRQILGQKVEFLVSFYNNEISEKSEIFDDQFSVERPDGSNFTLKIRSTKLEDSAMYFCASSASGGLYFGPGTRLTVT.

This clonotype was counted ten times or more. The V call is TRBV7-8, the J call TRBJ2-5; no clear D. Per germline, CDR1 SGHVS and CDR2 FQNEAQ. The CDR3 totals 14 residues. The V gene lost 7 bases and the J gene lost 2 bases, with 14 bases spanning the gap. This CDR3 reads CASTRSGHQETQYF. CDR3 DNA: TGTGCCAGCACCCGTTCGGGCCATCAAGAGACCCAGTACTTC.

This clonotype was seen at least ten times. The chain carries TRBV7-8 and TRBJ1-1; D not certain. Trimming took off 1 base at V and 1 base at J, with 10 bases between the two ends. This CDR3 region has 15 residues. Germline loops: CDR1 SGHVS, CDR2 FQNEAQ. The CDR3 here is CASSLGGVWNTEAFF. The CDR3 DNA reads TGTGCCAGCAGCTTAGGTGGGGTTTGGAACACTGAAGCTTTCTTT.

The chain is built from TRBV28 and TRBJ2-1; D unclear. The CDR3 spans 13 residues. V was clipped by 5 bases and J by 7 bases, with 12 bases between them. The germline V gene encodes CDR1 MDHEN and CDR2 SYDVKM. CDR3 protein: CASSDVTWNEQFF. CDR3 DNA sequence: TGTGCCAGCAGTGACGTTACCTGGAATGAGCAGTTCTTC.

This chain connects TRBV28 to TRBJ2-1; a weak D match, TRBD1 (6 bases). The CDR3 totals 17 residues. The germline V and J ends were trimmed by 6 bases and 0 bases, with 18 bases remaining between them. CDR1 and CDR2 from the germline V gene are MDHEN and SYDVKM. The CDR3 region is CASRTQYRASSYNEQFF. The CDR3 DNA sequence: TGTGCCAGCAGGACCCAATACAGGGCCAGCTCCTACAATGAGCAGTTCTTC.

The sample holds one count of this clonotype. DNA of the CDR3: TGTGCCAGCAGCCGCCTCGGGAGCGGGGAGACCCAGTACTTC. Its translation: CASSRLGSGETQYF. The chain uses TRBV2 and TRBJ2-5, with D possibly TRBD2 on 6 matching bases. The CDR3 is made up of 14 amino acids. Germline CDR1 reads SNHLY; CDR2 reads FYNNEI. V was clipped by 6 bases and J by 5 bases, with 16 bases between them.

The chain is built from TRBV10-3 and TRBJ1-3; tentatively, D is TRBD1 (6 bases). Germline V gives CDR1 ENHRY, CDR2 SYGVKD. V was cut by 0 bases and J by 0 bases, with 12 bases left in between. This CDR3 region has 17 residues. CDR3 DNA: TGTGCCATCAGTGAGTCTACAGGGACTCTCTCTGGAAACACCATATATTTT. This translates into CAISESTGTLSGNTIYF.

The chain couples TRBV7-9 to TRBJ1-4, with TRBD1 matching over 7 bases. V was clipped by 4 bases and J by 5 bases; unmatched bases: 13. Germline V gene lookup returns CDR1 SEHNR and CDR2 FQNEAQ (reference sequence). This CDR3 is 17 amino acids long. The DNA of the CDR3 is TGTGCCAGCAGCTGGCGGGAACAGGGGCCTCCCAATGAAAAACTGTTTTTT. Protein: CASSWREQGPPNEKLFF.

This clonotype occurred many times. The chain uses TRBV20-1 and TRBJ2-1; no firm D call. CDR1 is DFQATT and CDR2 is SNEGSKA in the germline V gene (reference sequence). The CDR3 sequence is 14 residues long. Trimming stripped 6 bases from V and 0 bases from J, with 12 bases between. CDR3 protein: CSANPPSSYNEQFF. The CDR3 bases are TGCAGTGCCAACCCCCCTAGCTCCTACAATGAGCAGTTCTTC.

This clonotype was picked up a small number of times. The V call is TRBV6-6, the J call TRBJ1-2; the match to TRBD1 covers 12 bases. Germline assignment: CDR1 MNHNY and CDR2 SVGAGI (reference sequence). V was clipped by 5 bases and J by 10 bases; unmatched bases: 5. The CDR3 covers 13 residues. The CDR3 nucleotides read TGTGCCAGCAGTGCCGGGACAGGGGGCGTCTACACCTTC. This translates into CASSAGTGGVYTF.

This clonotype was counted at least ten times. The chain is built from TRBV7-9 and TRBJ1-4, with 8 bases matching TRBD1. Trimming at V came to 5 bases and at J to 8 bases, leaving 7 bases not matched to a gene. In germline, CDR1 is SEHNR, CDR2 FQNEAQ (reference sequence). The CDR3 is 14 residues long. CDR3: CASSHKDRVEKLFF. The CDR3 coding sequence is TGTGCCAGCAGCCATAAGGACAGGGTCGAAAAACTGTTTTTT.

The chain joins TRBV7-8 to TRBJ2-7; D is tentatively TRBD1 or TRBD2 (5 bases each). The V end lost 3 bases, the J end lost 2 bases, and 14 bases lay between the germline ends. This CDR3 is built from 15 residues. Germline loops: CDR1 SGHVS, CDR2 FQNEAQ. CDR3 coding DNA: TGTGCCAGCAGCTTCCGGGACGCGAGGGCCTACGAGCAGTACTTC. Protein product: CASSFRDARAYEQYF.

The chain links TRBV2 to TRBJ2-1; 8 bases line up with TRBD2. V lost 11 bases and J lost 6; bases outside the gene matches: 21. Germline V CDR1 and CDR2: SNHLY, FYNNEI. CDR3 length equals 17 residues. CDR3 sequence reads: CAGLYDSTGTRPNEQFF. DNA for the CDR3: TGTGCCGGCCTCTATGATTCAACCGGGACTAGGCCCAATGAGCAGTTCTTC.

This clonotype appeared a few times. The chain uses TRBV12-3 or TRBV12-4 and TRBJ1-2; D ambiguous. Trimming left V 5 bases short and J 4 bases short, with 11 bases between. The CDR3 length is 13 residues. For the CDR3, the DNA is TGTGCCAGCAGTATACCGGGCGGCTATGGCTACACCTTC. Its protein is CASSIPGGYGYTF.

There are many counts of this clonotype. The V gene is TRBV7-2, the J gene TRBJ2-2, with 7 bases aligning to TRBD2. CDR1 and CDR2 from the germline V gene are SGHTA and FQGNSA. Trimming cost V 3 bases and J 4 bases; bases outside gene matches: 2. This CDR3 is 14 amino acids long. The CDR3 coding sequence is TGTGCCAGCAGCTTTTGGGGGGGCACCGGGGAGCTGTTTTTT. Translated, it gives CASSFWGGTGELFF. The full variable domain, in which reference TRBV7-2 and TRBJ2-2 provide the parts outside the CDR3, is GAGVSQSPSNKVTEKGKDVELRCDPISGHTALYWYRQSLGQGLEFLIYFQGNSAPDKSGLPSDRFSAERTGGSVSTLTIQRTQQEDSAVYLCASSFWGGTGELFFGEGSRLTVL.

DNA for the CDR3: TGTGCCAGCAGTTTATACGGCGGGGGATCCTACGAGCAGTACTTC. This sequence encodes CASSLYGGGSYEQYF. The genes are TRBV27 and TRBJ2-7; 7 bases are shared with TRBD2. From germline, CDR1 is MNHEY and CDR2 SMNVEV (reference sequence). After removal of 1 base from V and 1 base from J, the junction contained 4 bases not matched to a gene. The CDR3 covers 15 residues.

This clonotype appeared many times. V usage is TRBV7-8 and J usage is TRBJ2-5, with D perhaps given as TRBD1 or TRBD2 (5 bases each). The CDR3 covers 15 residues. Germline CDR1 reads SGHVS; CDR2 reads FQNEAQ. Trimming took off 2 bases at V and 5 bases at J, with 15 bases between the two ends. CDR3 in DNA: TGTGCCAGCAGCTTATGGGGGACCTCCATGGAGACCCAGTACTTC. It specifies CASSLWGTSMETQYF.

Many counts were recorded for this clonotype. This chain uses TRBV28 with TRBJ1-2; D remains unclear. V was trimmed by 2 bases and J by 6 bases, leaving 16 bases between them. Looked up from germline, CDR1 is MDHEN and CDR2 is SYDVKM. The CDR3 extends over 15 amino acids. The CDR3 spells CASSLLRAGGNGYTF. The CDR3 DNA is TGTGCCAGCAGTTTACTCCGAGCAGGCGGGAATGGCTACACCTTC.

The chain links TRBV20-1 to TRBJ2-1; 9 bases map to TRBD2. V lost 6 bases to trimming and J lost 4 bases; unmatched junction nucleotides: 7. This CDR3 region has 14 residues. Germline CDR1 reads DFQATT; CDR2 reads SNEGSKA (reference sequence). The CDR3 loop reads CSARGGALYNEQFF. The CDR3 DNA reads TGCAGTGCGCGCGGGGGGGCGTTGTACAATGAGCAGTTCTTC.

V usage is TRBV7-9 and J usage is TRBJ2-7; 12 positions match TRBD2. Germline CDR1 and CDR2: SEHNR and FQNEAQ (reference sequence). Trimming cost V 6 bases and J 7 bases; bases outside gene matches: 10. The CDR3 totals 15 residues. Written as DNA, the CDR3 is TGTGCCAGCAGTCCAAGGACTAGCGGGGTCGGAGAGCAGTACTTC. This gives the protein CASSPRTSGVGEQYF.